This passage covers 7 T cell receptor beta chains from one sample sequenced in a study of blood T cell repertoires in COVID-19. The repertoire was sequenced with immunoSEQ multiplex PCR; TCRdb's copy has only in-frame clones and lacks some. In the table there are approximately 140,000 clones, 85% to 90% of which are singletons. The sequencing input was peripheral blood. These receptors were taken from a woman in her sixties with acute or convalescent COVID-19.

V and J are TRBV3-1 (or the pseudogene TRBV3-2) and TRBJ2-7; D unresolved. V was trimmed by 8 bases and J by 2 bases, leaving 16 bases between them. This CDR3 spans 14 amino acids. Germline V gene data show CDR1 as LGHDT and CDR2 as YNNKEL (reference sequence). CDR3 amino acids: CASHGRTSPYEQYF. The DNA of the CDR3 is TGTGCCAGCCATGGCCGAACATCGCCCTACGAGCAGTACTTC.

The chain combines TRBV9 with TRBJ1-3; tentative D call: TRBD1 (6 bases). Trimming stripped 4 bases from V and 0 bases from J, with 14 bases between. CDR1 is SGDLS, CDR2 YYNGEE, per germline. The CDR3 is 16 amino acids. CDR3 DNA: TGTGCCAGCAGCCCCGGGGGGGGGCTCTCTGGAAACACCATATATTTT. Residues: CASSPGGGLSGNTIYF.

The CDR3 region is CASRSRDRGIPEAFF. Written as DNA, the CDR3 is TGTGCCAGCAGGTCACGGGACAGGGGGATCCCTGAAGCTTTCTTT. The V and J genes are TRBV2 and TRBJ1-1, with 11 positions matching TRBD1. J lost 6 bases, V lost 6 bases, and 9 bases had no gene match. CDR3 size: 15 residues. Germline CDR1 is SNHLY and CDR2 is FYNNEI.

CDR3 region: CASRSDEQGALGYEQYF. The DNA of the CDR3 is TGTGCCAGCAGGAGCGACGAACAGGGGGCGCTTGGGTACGAGCAGTACTTC. This sequence joins TRBV4-2 and TRBJ2-7; the match to TRBD1 covers 9 bases. After removal of 6 bases from V and 4 bases from J, the junction contained 16 bases not matched to a gene. Per the germline V gene, CDR1 is LGHNA and CDR2 is YNFKEQ. CDR3 length: 17 residues.

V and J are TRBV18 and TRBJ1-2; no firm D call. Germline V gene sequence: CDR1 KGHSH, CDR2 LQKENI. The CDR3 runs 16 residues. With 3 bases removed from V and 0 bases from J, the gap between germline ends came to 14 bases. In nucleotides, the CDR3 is TGTGCCAGCTCACCGCAGGTGCAGGTGACTAACTATGGCTACACCTTC. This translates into CASSPQVQVTNYGYTF.

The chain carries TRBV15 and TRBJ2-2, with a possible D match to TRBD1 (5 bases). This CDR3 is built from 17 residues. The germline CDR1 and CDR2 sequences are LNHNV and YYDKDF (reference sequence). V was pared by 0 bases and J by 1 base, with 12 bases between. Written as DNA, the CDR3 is TGTGCCACCAGCAGAGATCGCGACAGCCAGAACACCGGGGAGCTGTTTTTT. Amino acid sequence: CATSRDRDSQNTGELFF.

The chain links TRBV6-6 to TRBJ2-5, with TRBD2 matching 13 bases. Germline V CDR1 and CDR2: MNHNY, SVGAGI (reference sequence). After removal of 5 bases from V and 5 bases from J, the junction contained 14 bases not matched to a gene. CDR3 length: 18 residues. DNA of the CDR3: TGTGCCAGCAGTCGGCGACTAGCGGGGGGCCCTATCCGGGAGACCCAGTACTTC. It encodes CASSRRLAGGPIRETQYF.